The 30 T cell receptor beta chains listed next were all sequenced from one sample in a study of shared clonotypes between healthy human individuals. Assay used: immunoSEQ multiplex PCR; TCRdb lists only in-frame clones, some missing. The sample records about 2 million clones, over 85% being singletons. Naive CD8 cells lacked CD45RO, underwent positive selection for CCR7 and left out terminally differentiated effector memory CD45RA+ cells. Material for sequencing was naive CD8+ T cells sorted from blood. The receptors originated from a man aged 18 to 29 in good health.

The chain recombines TRBV27 with TRBJ1-1; D is unresolved. The CDR3 contains 14 residues. The V gene's germline CDR1 is MNHEY and CDR2 SMNVEV (reference sequence). V gave up 6 bases and J gave up 5 bases, with 16 bases separating them. The CDR3 DNA is TGTGCCAGCAGACCACAGTACGGACCAACTGAAGCTTTCTTT. Protein: CASRPQYGPTEAFF.

The chain is built from TRBV6-1 and TRBJ2-1; D gene uncertain. Germline CDR1 is MNHNS and CDR2 is SASEGT. With 6 bases removed from V and 3 bases from J, the gap between germline ends came to 6 bases. The CDR3 length is 12 residues. The CDR3 sequence is CASRWDYNEQFF. DNA of the CDR3: TGTGCCAGCAGATGGGACTACAATGAGCAGTTCTTC.

The chain has TRBV5-1 and TRBJ1-1, with D possibly TRBD1 on 6 matching bases. The CDR3 is made up of 13 amino acids. Germline V lookup: CDR1 SGHRS, CDR2 YFSETQ. The ends were cut back, 7 bases at V and 4 bases at J, with 14 bases in the middle. The CDR3 sequence is CASGRAGVTEAFF. The CDR3 coding sequence is TGCGCCAGCGGAAGGGCAGGGGTCACTGAAGCTTTCTTT.

The chain combines TRBV5-1 with TRBJ1-4; unclear D gene. Trimming removed 2 bases from V and 0 bases from J, with 11 bases in between. Looked up from germline, CDR1 is SGHRS and CDR2 is YFSETQ. The CDR3 sequence is 16 residues long. Here the CDR3 reads CASSFFRFATNEKLFF. The CDR3 nucleotides are TGCGCCAGCAGCTTTTTCCGATTCGCAACTAATGAAAAACTGTTTTTT.

The CDR3 protein is CASSVLAGVAVNEQFF. The CDR3 region has the DNA TGTGCCAGCAGTGTACTAGCGGGAGTGGCTGTGAATGAGCAGTTCTTC. The rearrangement joins TRBV6-4 to TRBJ2-1, with TRBD2 identical over 11 bases. The CDR3 extends over 16 amino acids. Germline CDR1 reads MRHNA; CDR2 reads SNTAGT. The J segment lost 7 bases and the V segment lost 4 bases, leaving 9 bases of the junction unmatched.

The chain combines TRBV18 with TRBJ2-5, with D tentatively TRBD1 (6 bases). Trimming stripped 3 bases from V and 4 bases from J, with 21 bases between. Looked up from germline, CDR1 is KGHSH and CDR2 is LQKENI. CDR3 length: 17 amino acids. The chain's CDR3 is CASSPQSGFTGRETQYF. For the CDR3, the DNA is TGTGCCAGCTCACCCCAATCGGGGTTCACAGGGCGAGAGACCCAGTACTTC.

The V call is TRBV7-9, the J call TRBJ2-3, with D perhaps matching TRBD2 (6 bases). The CDR3 sequence is 15 residues long. Germline lookup yields CDR1 SEHNR and CDR2 FQNEAQ (reference sequence). Deletions cut 1 base from V and 6 bases from J, with 14 bases between. Here the CDR3 DNA reads TGTGCCAGCAGCTTAGGGCGGGGTGAATGGGATACGCAGTATTTT. This codes for CASSLGRGEWDTQYF.

This clone came up once. This CDR3 reads CASSVGEGPGTQYF. The CDR3 DNA is TGTGCCAGCAGCGTAGGTGAGGGGCCAGGGACCCAGTACTTC. This chain links TRBV9 with TRBJ2-5; D might be TRBD1 or TRBD2, each matching 5 bases. Germline values: CDR1 SGDLS, CDR2 YYNGEE. The germline V and J ends were trimmed by 0 bases and 7 bases, with 13 bases remaining between them. The CDR3 has 14 residues. Combining the CDR3 with reference TRBV9 and TRBJ2-5 gives the whole variable domain DSGVTQTPKHLITATGQRVTLRCSPRSGDLSVYWYQQSLDQGLQFLIQYYNGEERAKGNILERFSAQQFPDLHSELNLSSLELGDSALYFCASSVGEGPGTQYFGPGTRLLVL.

V gene TRBV4-3 combines with J gene TRBJ2-2; possible D gene TRBD1, 6 bases. V shed 4 bases and J shed 5 bases, with 8 bases lying between them. CDR1 and CDR2 (germline): LGHNA, YSLEER. The CDR3 covers 13 residues. This CDR3 reads CASSRGGTGELFF. CDR3 coding DNA: TGCGCCAGCAGCCGAGGGGGAACCGGGGAGCTGTTTTTT.

CDR3 bases: TGCAGCGTTCAAACCACGCTAGATATCCACGGGCACAATGAGCAGTTCTTC. Protein sequence: CSVQTTLDIHGHNEQFF. This rearrangement joins TRBV29-1 to TRBJ2-1; D gene ambiguous. The CDR3 covers 17 residues. Germline V gene lookup returns CDR1 SQVTM and CDR2 ANQGSEA. V was cut by 5 bases and J by 5 bases, with 25 bases left in between.

Comment on this clone: This sample includes further DNA sequences coding for the same CDR3. The chain uses TRBV6-1 and TRBJ2-7; a weak D match, TRBD2 (5 bases). The V end was cut by 1 base, the J end by 0 bases, with 10 bases between. Germline CDR1 and CDR2: MNHNS and SASEGT. CDR3 length equals 15 residues. The CDR3 DNA follows: TGTGCCAGCAGTGAAGTACGGGGAAGCTCCTACGAGCAGTACTTC. Translating it yields CASSEVRGSSYEQYF.

The chain couples TRBV7-6 to TRBJ2-3; D call uncertain. CDR3 size: 13 residues. Germline CDR1 is SGHVS and CDR2 is FNYEAQ. Between the trimmed V and J ends, which lost 2 bases and 4 bases, there was a span of 7 bases. Here the CDR3 DNA reads TGTGCCAGCAGCTTATCCCGGGCAGATACGCAGTATTTT. Amino acid sequence: CASSLSRADTQYF.

The rearrangement uses TRBV20-1 and TRBJ1-2; D gene ambiguous. Germline values: CDR1 DFQATT, CDR2 SNEGSKA (reference sequence). Trimming stripped 5 bases from V and 4 bases from J, with 8 bases between. The CDR3 contains 11 residues. CDR3 loop: CSAGSIYGYTF. The CDR3 region has the DNA TGCAGTGCTGGGTCTATCTATGGCTACACCTTC.

The count of this clone is one. V and J are TRBV7-9 and TRBJ1-2; 7 bases fit TRBD1. V lost 7 bases and J lost 3; bases outside the gene matches: 2. The CDR3 runs 12 residues. CDR1 SEHNR and CDR2 FQNEAQ come from the germline V gene (reference sequence). The CDR3 region has the DNA TGTGCCAGCACCGGGACAGACTATGGCTACACCTTC. Translating it yields CASTGTDYGYTF.

The genes are TRBV11-3 and TRBJ2-3; TRBD2 matches 10 bases. CDR3 length: 15 amino acids. V gave up 5 bases and J gave up 0 bases; unmatched junction bases: 2. The germline gives CDR1 SGHNT, CDR2 YENEEA. CDR3 in DNA: TGTGCCAGCAGCCAACTAGCGGGGAGCACAGATACGCAGTATTTT. It is translated as CASSQLAGSTDTQYF.

The rearrangement joins TRBV6-6 to TRBJ1-3; D uncertain. This CDR3 spans 13 amino acids. The ends were cut back, 6 bases at V and 0 bases at J, with 6 bases in the middle. Germline CDR1 reads MNHNY; CDR2 reads SVGAGI (reference sequence). The chain's CDR3 is CASSLFSGNTIYF. CDR3 nucleotide sequence: TGTGCCAGCAGCCTCTTCTCTGGAAACACCATATATTTT.

As to this clone: The same CDR3 is also encoded by other DNA sequences in this sample. This sequence joins TRBV5-1 and TRBJ2-7; 8 bases fit TRBD1. Germline CDR1 SGHRS, CDR2 YFSETQ. The trim removed 0 bases at V and 4 bases at J, leaving 6 bases unmatched. This CDR3 is built from 15 residues. CDR3 sequence reads: CASSLAETGAYEQYF. The CDR3 DNA reads as TGCGCCAGCAGCTTGGCCGAGACAGGGGCGTACGAGCAGTACTTC.

This chain joins TRBV6-7 and TRBJ1-5, with D possibly TRBD1 on 5 matching bases. TRBV6-7 counts as an open reading frame of uncertain function. V was shortened by 6 bases and J by 1 base, with 13 bases between the two germline ends. The CDR3 length is 15 residues. The CDR3 region has the DNA TGTGCCAGCAGGGCAGGGCTAAGGAGCAATCAGCCCCAGCATTTT. Translating gives CASRAGLRSNQPQHF.

V usage is TRBV10-3 and J usage is TRBJ1-2; D call uncertain. V gave up 3 bases and J gave up 9 bases, with 17 bases separating them. Looked up from germline, CDR1 is ENHRY and CDR2 is SYGVKD. CDR3 length: 14 amino acids. CDR3 amino acids: CAISEPEALYRYTF. In nucleotides, the CDR3 is TGTGCCATCAGTGAACCAGAGGCCCTGTATCGCTACACCTTC.

The rearrangement uses TRBV6-5 and TRBJ2-3; possibly TRBD2 for D (7 bases). The length of the CDR3 is 15 residues. CDR1 MNHEY and CDR2 SVGAGI come from the germline V gene. Between the trimmed V and J ends, which lost 2 bases and 5 bases, there was a span of 14 bases. The CDR3 DNA is TGTGCCAGCAGTTACCGGCGGGGGCCCCGAGATACGCAGTATTTT. Translation gives CASSYRRGPRDTQYF.

The rearrangement links TRBV27 to TRBJ1-4; D remains ambiguous. Germline CDR1 MNHEY, CDR2 SMNVEV (reference sequence). The CDR3 contains 16 residues. The germline V and J ends were trimmed by 5 bases and 4 bases, with 17 bases remaining between them. CDR3 DNA sequence: TGTGCCAGCAGTCTTACCATGACGGAGGGTAATGAAAAACTGTTTTTT. This encodes CASSLTMTEGNEKLFF.

The rearrangement joins TRBV27 to TRBJ1-4; D is uncertain. The CDR3 is 15 residues long. Germline V gives CDR1 MNHEY, CDR2 SMNVEV (reference sequence). The ends were cut back, 6 bases at V and 7 bases at J, with 18 bases in the middle. The CDR3, as DNA: TGTGCCAGCAGGCCGGTCCGGGTCGGAGGTGAAAAACTGTTTTTT. It encodes CASRPVRVGGEKLFF.

CDR3 residues: CASSQDEVTGWSYEQYF. The CDR3 DNA sequence: TGCGCCAGCAGCCAAGATGAAGTGACAGGGTGGTCCTACGAGCAGTACTTC. The chain employs TRBV4-1 and TRBJ2-7, with 7 bases that match TRBD1. In germline, CDR1 is MGHRA, CDR2 YSYEKL. The CDR3 contains 17 residues. With 0 bases clipped from V and 1 base from J, the junction kept 9 bases outside the gene matches.

The chain links TRBV2 to TRBJ2-1; 9 nucleotides line up with TRBD2. CDR3 length equals 18 residues. The J segment lost 8 bases and the V segment lost 0 bases, leaving 14 bases of the junction unmatched. The V gene's germline CDR1 is SNHLY and CDR2 FYNNEI. Written as DNA, the CDR3 is TGTGCCAGCAGTGAAGCGGTTAGCGGGGGATCCCAAATGGATGAGCAGTTCTTC. It yields the protein CASSEAVSGGSQMDEQFF.

Here the CDR3 DNA reads TGTGCCAGCAGCTTAACTCCCGGATCTGGAAACACCATATATTTT. Its protein product is CASSLTPGSGNTIYF. The V and J genes are TRBV7-2 and TRBJ1-3, with D hard to call. The CDR3 runs 15 residues. Between the trimmed V and J ends, which lost 2 bases and 1 base, there was a span of 9 bases. Germline loops: CDR1 SGHTA, CDR2 FQGNSA. The full variable domain, with the rest looked up from reference TRBV7-2 and TRBJ1-3, is GAGVSQSPSNKVTEKGKDVELRCDPISGHTALYWYRQSLGQGLEFLIYFQGNSAPDKSGLPSDRFSAERTGGSVSTLTIQRTQQEDSAVYLCASSLTPGSGNTIYFGEGSWLTVV.

The DNA of the CDR3 is TGTGCCAGTAGTACACTAGCGAATGAGCAGTTCTTC. This codes for CASSTLANEQFF. The J gene is TRBJ2-1, the V gene TRBV19; 7 bases agree with TRBD2. Germline-derived CDR1 and CDR2 are LNHDA and SQIVND (reference sequence). Trimming cost V 4 bases and J 7 bases; bases outside gene matches: 1. This CDR3 comprises 12 residues.

This clone was observed once. The rearrangement links TRBV5-1 to TRBJ1-1, with D possibly matching TRBD1 (5 bases). Germline CDR1 SGHRS, CDR2 YFSETQ. The CDR3 has 14 residues. V dropped 4 bases and J dropped 6 bases, with 16 bases sitting between them. The DNA of the CDR3 is TGCGCCAGCAGCCCCTCCGCAGGGTACGCTGAAGCTTTCTTT. Translated, it gives CASSPSAGYAEAFF.

The chain uses TRBV6-5 and TRBJ2-2, with D unresolved. The CDR3 sequence is 13 residues long. Germline V gene data show CDR1 as MNHEY and CDR2 as SVGAGI. V lost 7 bases, J lost 3 bases, and 9 bases lay in between. This CDR3 reads CASTSTYTGELFF. The CDR3 DNA follows: TGTGCCAGCACCTCCACATACACCGGGGAGCTGTTTTTT.

The J gene is TRBJ2-4, the V gene TRBV6-1, with D tentatively TRBD2 (5 bases). CDR1 and CDR2 from the germline V gene are MNHNS and SASEGT. V lost 2 bases and J 0 bases, leaving 14 bases between the germline ends. CDR3 length: 17 amino acids. The CDR3: CASSEYGPGVAKNIQYF. The CDR3 bases are TGTGCCAGCAGTGAATACGGTCCCGGGGTAGCCAAAAACATTCAGTACTTC.

The V and J genes are TRBV30 and TRBJ2-1; a weak D match, TRBD2 (7 bases). The V and J ends lost 5 bases and 8 bases respectively, with 16 bases between them. The germline CDR1 and CDR2 sequences are GTSNPN and SVGIG (reference sequence). The CDR3 runs to 13 residues. The CDR3 DNA reads as TGTGCCTGGGTGGCAGGGGAGGGAGATGAGCAGTTCTTC. Translating gives CAWVAGEGDEQFF.